Following are 22 T cell receptor beta chains from one sample sequenced in a study of T cell changes during pregnancy in multiple sclerosis. Libraries were prepared by immunoSEQ multiplex PCR; TCRdb keeps only in-frame clonotypes and omits some of them. The sample lists 65,000 to 90,000 clones, 91% occurring once. The sample here was PBMCs, taken in the first trimester of pregnancy. These receptors all stem from a female donor in good health, serving as a control in a pregnancy study. Some clones in this sample may be carry-over from other donors' samples.

The J gene is TRBJ2-3, the V gene TRBV6-5; no clear D. This CDR3 comprises 13 residues. CDR1 MNHEY and CDR2 SVGAGI come from the germline V gene. V dropped 6 bases and J dropped 5 bases, with 12 bases sitting between them. The CDR3 coding sequence is TGTGCCAGCAGGTTCAGGATGCGAGATACGCAGTATTTT. Translating it yields CASRFRMRDTQYF.

This chain links TRBV18 with TRBJ2-6, with 8 bases lining up with TRBD1. J gave up 0 bases and V 3 bases, and 4 bases lay outside the gene matches. CDR1 and CDR2 (germline): KGHSH, LQKENI. The CDR3 spans 17 residues. The CDR3 spells CASSPGTGGSGANVLTF. In nucleotides, the CDR3 is TGTGCCAGCTCACCGGGGACAGGCGGCTCTGGGGCCAACGTCCTGACTTTC.

The chain joins TRBV7-6 to TRBJ2-1; D remains ambiguous. Germline CDR1 SGHVS, CDR2 FNYEAQ. The ends were cut back, 2 bases at V and 8 bases at J, with 13 bases in the middle. The CDR3 loop spans 14 amino acids. Here the CDR3 reads CASSLFGSSDEQFF. DNA of the CDR3: TGTGCCAGCAGCTTATTTGGTAGCTCCGATGAGCAGTTCTTC. Supplemented by reference TRBV7-6 and TRBJ2-1, the full variable domain reads GAGVSQSPRYKVTKRGQDVALRCDPISGHVSLYWYRQALGQGPEFLTYFNYEAQQDKSGLPNDRFSAERPEGSISTLTIQRTEQRDSAMYRCASSLFGSSDEQFFGPGTRLTVL.

This clone was picked up one time. V and J are TRBV6-6 and TRBJ1-2, with unresolved D. The CDR3 contains 13 residues. Trimming left V 6 bases short and J 5 bases short, with 13 bases between. CDR1 MNHNY and CDR2 SVGAGI come from the germline V gene (reference sequence). CDR3 in amino acids: CASRTRLNYGYTF. DNA of the CDR3: TGTGCCAGCAGGACTAGACTAAATTATGGCTACACCTTC.

The V call is TRBV20-1, the J call TRBJ1-2; D gene unclear. Germline CDR1 and CDR2: DFQATT and SNEGSKA (reference sequence). CDR3 length: 9 amino acids. V shed 8 bases and J shed 8 bases, with 9 bases lying between them. Written as DNA, the CDR3 is TGCAGTTCAGGAAGCGGCTACACCTTC. It is translated as CSSGSGYTF.

The gene calls are TRBV7-9 and TRBJ2-5, with 12 positions matching TRBD2. The trim removed 5 bases at V and 5 bases at J, leaving 3 bases unmatched. The germline V gene has CDR1 SEHNR and CDR2 FQNEAQ (reference sequence). This CDR3 spans 14 amino acids. CDR3 DNA sequence: TGTGCCAGCAGCCGGACTAGCGGGGATGAGACCCAGTACTTC. Its protein is CASSRTSGDETQYF.

This chain joins TRBV11-2 and TRBJ1-1, with unresolved D. Germline V CDR1 and CDR2: SGHAT, FQNNGV. The CDR3 spans 19 residues. V lost 4 bases to trimming and J lost 0 bases, with 24 bases between them. CDR3 nucleotide sequence: TGTGCCAGCAGCTCTACCTACGGCAGGCAGGTCACGTTGAACACTGAAGCTTTCTTT. It is translated as CASSSTYGRQVTLNTEAFF.

This clone was recorded a few times. The gene calls are TRBV6-1 and TRBJ2-1; D perhaps matches TRBD1 (6 bases). CDR1 is MNHNS and CDR2 is SASEGT in the germline V gene. This CDR3 spans 12 amino acids. The V end lost 6 bases, the J end lost 5 bases, and 8 bases lay between the germline ends. This chain's CDR3 is CASSRGDNEQFF. In DNA, the CDR3 is TGTGCCAGCAGCAGGGGCGACAATGAGCAGTTCTTC.

The chain recombines TRBV9 with TRBJ2-5; TRBD1 aligns across 10 bases. The trim removed 4 bases at V and 5 bases at J, leaving 2 bases unmatched. There are 13 residues in the CDR3. The germline gives CDR1 SGDLS, CDR2 YYNGEE. The CDR3 sequence is CASSTDRGETQYF. The CDR3 nucleotides read TGTGCCAGCAGCACGGACAGGGGGGAGACCCAGTACTTC.

The chain joins TRBV9 to TRBJ2-2; the match to TRBD2 covers 7 bases. The CDR3 runs 16 residues. With 0 bases clipped from V and 7 bases from J, the junction kept 9 bases outside the gene matches. The germline V gene encodes CDR1 SGDLS and CDR2 YYNGEE. The CDR3 reads CASSVVGVAGVGELFF. For the CDR3, the DNA is TGTGCCAGCAGCGTAGTGGGTGTAGCGGGTGTCGGGGAGCTGTTTTTT.

This clone was recorded a few times. This rearrangement joins TRBV5-4 to TRBJ2-7; 8 bases are shared with TRBD2. The CDR3 runs 15 residues. J gave up 0 bases and V 1 base, and 3 bases lay outside the gene matches. Germline CDR1 reads SGHNT; CDR2 reads YYREEE (reference sequence). This chain's CDR3 is CASSLQRGSSYEQYF. As DNA, the CDR3 is TGTGCCAGCAGCTTGCAGCGGGGGAGCTCCTACGAGCAGTACTTC.

This clone was observed a few times. The gene calls are TRBV9 and TRBJ1-1; 7 nucleotides line up with TRBD1. The CDR3 has 14 amino acids. V was clipped by 3 bases and J by 3 bases; unmatched bases: 5. Germline V gene lookup returns CDR1 SGDLS and CDR2 YYNGEE. CDR3 sequence (DNA): TGTGCCAGCAGCGAACGGGACAGCCACACTGAAGCTTTCTTT. Amino acid sequence: CASSERDSHTEAFF. The variable domain in full, with the rest retrieved from reference TRBV9 and TRBJ1-1, is DSGVTQTPKHLITATGQRVTLRCSPRSGDLSVYWYQQSLDQGLQFLIQYYNGEERAKGNILERFSAQQFPDLHSELNLSSLELGDSALYFCASSERDSHTEAFFGQGTRLTVV.

The chain employs TRBV30 and TRBJ2-7, with 7 nucleotides matching TRBD1. Germline trimming cut 8 bases from V and 4 bases from J; bases unmatched to any gene: 14. The CDR3 has 14 residues. Germline loops: CDR1 GTSNPN, CDR2 SVGIG (reference sequence). Written as DNA, the CDR3 is TGTGCCCGATCGCGACAGGGCCACTCTTACGAGCAGTACTTC. Protein: CARSRQGHSYEQYF.

V is TRBV5-6 and J is TRBJ2-5; 8 nucleotides agree with TRBD2. CDR1 and CDR2 (germline): SGHDT, YYEEEE. V lost 0 bases and J lost 2; bases outside the gene matches: 6. The CDR3 totals 16 residues. CDR3 nucleotides: TGTGCCAGCAGCTTGGTGGGCGGGGGGCTACAAGAGACCCAGTACTTC. This sequence encodes CASSLVGGGLQETQYF. Using reference TRBV5-6 and TRBJ2-5 for the parts outside the CDR3, the full variable domain is DAGVTQSPTHLIKTRGQQVTLRCSPKSGHDTVSWYQQALGQGPQFIFQYYEEEERQRGNFPDRFSGHQFPNYSSELNVNALLLGDSALYLCASSLVGGGLQETQYFGPGTRLLVL.

This clone is a singleton in its sample. The V and J genes are TRBV29-1 and TRBJ1-1, with D possibly TRBD1 on 6 matching bases. Germline V lookup: CDR1 SQVTM, CDR2 ANQGSEA. V was clipped by 7 bases and J by 7 bases, with 10 bases between them. CDR3 length: 10 amino acids. The CDR3 nucleotides are TGCAGCGGTGGGACAAGTGAAGCTTTCTTT. Translated, it gives CSGGTSEAFF.

This chain connects TRBV27 to TRBJ2-3; no clear D. V was clipped by 4 bases and J by 4 bases, with 12 bases between them. Germline V gene data show CDR1 as MNHEY and CDR2 as SMNVEV (reference sequence). This CDR3 region has 14 residues. The CDR3 reads CASSSLPTPDTQYF. CDR3 DNA sequence: TGTGCCAGCAGTTCCCTCCCGACTCCAGATACGCAGTATTTT.

The CDR3 nucleotides are TGCAGTGTGGACAACTCCAATGAGCAGTTCTTC. Translating gives CSVDNSNEQFF. This chain links TRBV20-1 with TRBJ2-1; TRBD1 is a possible D gene (5 bases). V was shortened by 7 bases and J by 6 bases, with 10 bases between the two germline ends. Germline V lookup: CDR1 DFQATT, CDR2 SNEGSKA (reference sequence). The CDR3 loop spans 11 amino acids.

The chain joins TRBV4-2 to TRBJ2-2; D unclear. From germline, CDR1 is LGHNA and CDR2 YNFKEQ. The CDR3 contains 15 residues. Trimming removed 1 base from V and 4 bases from J, with 10 bases in between. The CDR3 loop is CASSQGFEATGELFF. CDR3 in DNA: TGTGCCAGCAGCCAAGGTTTTGAAGCCACCGGGGAGCTGTTTTTT.

The chain joins TRBV21-1 to TRBJ2-1; the DNA was not used to check the table's D call, TRBD2. TRBV21-1 corresponds to a pseudogene. The length of the CDR3 is 11 residues. For the CDR3, the DNA is TGTGCCAGCAAGCCTCCCAATGAGCAGTTCTTC. It is translated as CASKPPNEQFF.

The chain links TRBV2 to TRBJ2-7; D remains ambiguous. The CDR3 covers 11 residues. Looked up from germline, CDR1 is SNHLY and CDR2 is FYNNEI. Trimming pared 6 bases from V and 3 bases from J, leaving 6 bases between. CDR3 loop: CASSLLYEQYF. CDR3 nucleotide sequence: TGTGCCAGCAGCCTTCTCTACGAGCAGTACTTC.

V gene TRBV27 combines with J gene TRBJ1-5; D unresolved. V lost 2 bases and J 0 bases, leaving 11 bases between the germline ends. From germline, CDR1 is MNHEY and CDR2 SMNVEV (reference sequence). The length of the CDR3 is 16 residues. The CDR3: CASSLAGGVSNQPQHF. CDR3 in DNA: TGTGCCAGCAGTTTAGCCGGCGGGGTTAGCAATCAGCCCCAGCATTTT.

The V call is TRBV19, the J call TRBJ1-2; D is unclear. Per germline, CDR1 LNHDA and CDR2 SQIVND (reference sequence). CDR3 length: 13 amino acids. Trimming shortened V by 4 bases and J by 0 bases, and 6 bases separated the two germline ends. The CDR3 loop reads CASSRGANYGYTF. The CDR3, as DNA: TGTGCCAGTAGTAGGGGAGCTAACTATGGCTACACCTTC.